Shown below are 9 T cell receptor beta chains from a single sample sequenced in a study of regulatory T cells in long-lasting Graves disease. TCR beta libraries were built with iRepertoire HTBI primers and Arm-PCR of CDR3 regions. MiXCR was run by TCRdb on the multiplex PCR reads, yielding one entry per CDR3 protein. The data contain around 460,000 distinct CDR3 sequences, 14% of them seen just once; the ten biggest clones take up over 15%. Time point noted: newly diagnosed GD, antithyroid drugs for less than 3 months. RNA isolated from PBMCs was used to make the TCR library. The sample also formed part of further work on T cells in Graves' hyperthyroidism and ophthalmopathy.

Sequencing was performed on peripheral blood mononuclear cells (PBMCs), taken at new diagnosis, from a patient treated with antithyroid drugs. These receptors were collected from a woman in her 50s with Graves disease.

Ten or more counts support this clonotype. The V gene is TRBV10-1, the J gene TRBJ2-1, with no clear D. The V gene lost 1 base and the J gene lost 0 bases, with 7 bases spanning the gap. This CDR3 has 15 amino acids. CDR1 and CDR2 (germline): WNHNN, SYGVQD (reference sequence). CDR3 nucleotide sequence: TGCGCCAGCAGTGAGTTATCGACCTCCTACAATGAGCAGTTCTTC. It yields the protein CASSELSTSYNEQFF.

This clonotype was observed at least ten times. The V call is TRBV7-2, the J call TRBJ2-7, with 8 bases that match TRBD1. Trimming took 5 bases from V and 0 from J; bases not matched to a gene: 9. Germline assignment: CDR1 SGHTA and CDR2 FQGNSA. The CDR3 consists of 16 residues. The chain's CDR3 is CASSQMTGVISYEQYF. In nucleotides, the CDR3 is TGTGCCAGCAGCCAAATGACAGGGGTGATCTCCTACGAGCAGTACTTC.

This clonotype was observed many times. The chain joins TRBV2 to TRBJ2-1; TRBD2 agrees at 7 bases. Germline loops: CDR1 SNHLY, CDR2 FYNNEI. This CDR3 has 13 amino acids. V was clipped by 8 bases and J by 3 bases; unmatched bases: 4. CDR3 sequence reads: CASGGRGYNEQFF. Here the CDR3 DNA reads TGTGCCAGCGGCGGGAGAGGCTACAATGAGCAGTTCTTC.

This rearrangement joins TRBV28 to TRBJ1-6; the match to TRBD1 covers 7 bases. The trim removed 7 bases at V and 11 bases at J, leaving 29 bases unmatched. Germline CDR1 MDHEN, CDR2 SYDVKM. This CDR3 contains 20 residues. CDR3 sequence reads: CASITKSPRQGSSRFPPLHF. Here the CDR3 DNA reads TGTGCCAGCATTACCAAGTCCCCAAGACAGGGTAGTTCTCGGTTTCCACCCCTCCACTTT.

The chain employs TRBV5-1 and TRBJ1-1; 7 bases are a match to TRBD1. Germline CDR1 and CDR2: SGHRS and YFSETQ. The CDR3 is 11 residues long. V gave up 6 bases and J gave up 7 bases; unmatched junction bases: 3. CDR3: CASTGDSEAFF. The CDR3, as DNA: TGCGCCAGCACCGGGGACAGTGAAGCTTTCTTT.

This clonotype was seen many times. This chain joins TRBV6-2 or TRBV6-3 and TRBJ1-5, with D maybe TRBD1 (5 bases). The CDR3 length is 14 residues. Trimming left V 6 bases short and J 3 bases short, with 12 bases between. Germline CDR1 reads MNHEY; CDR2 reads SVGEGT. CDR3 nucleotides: TGTGCCAGCAGGCGCGGGGGGAACAATCAGCCCCAGCATTTT. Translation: CASRRGGNNQPQHF.

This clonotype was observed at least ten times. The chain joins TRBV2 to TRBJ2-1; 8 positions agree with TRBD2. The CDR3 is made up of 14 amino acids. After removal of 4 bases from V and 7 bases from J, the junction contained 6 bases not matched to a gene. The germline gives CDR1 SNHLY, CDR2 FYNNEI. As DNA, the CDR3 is TGTGCCAGCAGTGTACTAGCGGTGGGGAATGAGCAGTTCTTC. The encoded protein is CASSVLAVGNEQFF.

In DNA form, the CDR3 reads TGCGCCAGCAGCCAAGTTGCTAGCGACTCCTACGAGCAGTACTTC. Protein sequence: CASSQVASDSYEQYF. The genes are TRBV4-1 and TRBJ2-7, with D perhaps matching TRBD2 (6 bases). Trimming took off 1 base at V and 0 bases at J, with 10 bases between the two ends. The CDR3 has 15 residues. The V gene's germline CDR1 is MGHRA and CDR2 YSYEKL.

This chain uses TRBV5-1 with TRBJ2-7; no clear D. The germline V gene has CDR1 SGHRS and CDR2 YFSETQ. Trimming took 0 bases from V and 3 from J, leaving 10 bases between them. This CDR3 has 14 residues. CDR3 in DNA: TGCGCCAGCAGCTTGGACAGTGACTTCTACGAGCAGTACTTC. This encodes CASSLDSDFYEQYF.